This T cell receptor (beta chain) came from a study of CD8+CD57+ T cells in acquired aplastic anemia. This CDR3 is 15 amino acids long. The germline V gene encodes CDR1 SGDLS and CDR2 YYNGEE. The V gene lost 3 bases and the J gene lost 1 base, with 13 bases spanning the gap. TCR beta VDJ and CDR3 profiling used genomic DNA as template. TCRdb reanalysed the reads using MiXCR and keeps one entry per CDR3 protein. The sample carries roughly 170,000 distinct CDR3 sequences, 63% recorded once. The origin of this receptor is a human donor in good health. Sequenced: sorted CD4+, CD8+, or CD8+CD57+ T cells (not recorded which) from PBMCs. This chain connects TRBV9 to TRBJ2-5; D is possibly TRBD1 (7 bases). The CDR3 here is CASSARGDSQETQYF. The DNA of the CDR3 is TGTGCCAGCAGCGCACGCGGGGACAGCCAAGAGACCCAGTACTTC.